The 24 T cell receptor beta chains listed next were all sequenced from one sample in a study of T cells in narcolepsy. The protocol was immunoSEQ multiplex PCR, while the TCRdb copy is restricted to in-frame clones and leaves out a portion. The data show about 30,000 clones, around four fifths seen once. Sequenced input: CD45RA- memory CD4+ T cells from PBMCs. The receptors shown here come from a human donor with narcolepsy.

The chain employs TRBV11-2 and TRBJ1-3, with D uncertain. Trimming left V 0 bases short and J 0 bases short, with 6 bases between. In germline, CDR1 is SGHAT, CDR2 FQNNGV. This CDR3 has 15 amino acids. CDR3 sequence reads: CASSLDPVSGNTIYF. The CDR3 coding sequence is TGTGCCAGCAGCTTAGACCCCGTCTCTGGAAACACCATATATTTT.

This clone appeared a few times. This chain uses TRBV2 with TRBJ2-7; D gene uncertain. Trimming stripped 4 bases from V and 5 bases from J, with 12 bases between. The CDR3 length is 13 residues. Germline assignment: CDR1 SNHLY and CDR2 FYNNEI. CDR3 in amino acids: CASSVAELHEQYF. The CDR3 bases are TGTGCCAGCAGTGTGGCGGAGCTCCACGAGCAGTACTTC.

This chain joins TRBV11-2 and TRBJ1-5; TRBD1 is a possible D gene (6 bases). CDR3 length equals 15 residues. Germline loops: CDR1 SGHAT, CDR2 FQNNGV. Between the trimmed V and J ends, which lost 1 base and 4 bases, there was a span of 11 bases. CDR3 sequence (DNA): TGTGCCAGCAGCTTAGCAGGGGATGGAAATCAGCCCCAGCATTTT. Protein sequence: CASSLAGDGNQPQHF.

CDR3 sequence: CASSLVFGGVNEQYF. In DNA, the CDR3 is TGTGCCAGCAGCTTGGTCTTCGGGGGAGTCAACGAGCAGTACTTC. The genes are TRBV5-6 and TRBJ2-7, with a tentative D call TRBD2 (6 bases). The CDR3 length is 15 residues. Germline V CDR1 and CDR2: SGHDT, YYEEEE. Trimming left V 0 bases short and J 5 bases short, with 15 bases between.

This chain connects TRBV29-1 to TRBJ2-1; the D call may be TRBD1 or TRBD2 (5 bases each). Germline V gene sequence: CDR1 SQVTM, CDR2 ANQGSEA. The CDR3 is 14 amino acids. Deletions cut 3 bases from V and 5 bases from J, with 14 bases between. CDR3: CSVDSGTRNNEQFF. The CDR3 bases are TGCAGCGTTGATTCCGGGACGAGGAACAATGAGCAGTTCTTC.

The CDR3 sequence is CASSYRERLGNEQFF. CDR3 DNA sequence: TGTGCCAGCAGTTACCGGGAGCGGTTAGGAAATGAGCAGTTCTTC. The J gene is TRBJ2-1, the V gene TRBV6-6; a weak D match, TRBD2 (6 bases). Germline V lookup: CDR1 MNHNY, CDR2 SVGAGI (reference sequence). V was clipped by 2 bases and J by 7 bases, with 15 bases between them. The CDR3 runs 15 residues.

On this clone: This same CDR3 is encoded by further DNA sequences in the sample. This chain connects TRBV19 to TRBJ2-1, with D uncertain. The CDR3 totals 13 residues. V lost 2 bases, J lost 2 bases, and 4 bases lay in between. From germline, CDR1 is LNHDA and CDR2 SQIVND (reference sequence). The CDR3 coding sequence is TGTGCCAGTAGTATACGGCCCTACAATGAGCAGTTCTTC. Amino acids: CASSIRPYNEQFF.

The chain employs TRBV7-2 and TRBJ1-5; D gene unclear. The CDR3 consists of 15 residues. From germline, CDR1 is SGHTA and CDR2 FQGNSA. Trimming took 4 bases from V and 7 from J, leaving 17 bases between them. The CDR3 sequence is CASSSTRMISQPQHF. DNA of the CDR3: TGTGCCAGCAGCTCTACCAGGATGATATCGCAGCCCCAGCATTTT. Together with reference TRBV7-2 and TRBJ1-5, the CDR3 gives the full variable domain: GAGVSQSPSNKVTEKGKDVELRCDPISGHTALYWYRQSLGQGLEFLIYFQGNSAPDKSGLPSDRFSAERTGGSVSTLTIQRTQQEDSAVYLCASSSTRMISQPQHFGDGTRLSIL.

The CDR3 DNA reads as TGTGCCAGCAGCGTAGGGGGACATCCCCGAGGCGGGGAGCTGTTTTTT. This encodes CASSVGGHPRGGELFF. V usage is TRBV9 and J usage is TRBJ2-2, with TRBD1 as a possible D gene (6 bases). Per the germline V gene, CDR1 is SGDLS and CDR2 is YYNGEE. This CDR3 is built from 16 residues. V lost 0 bases and J 7 bases, leaving 16 bases between the germline ends.

This clone was detected only a few times. The chain uses TRBV9 and TRBJ2-1, with 9 bases lining up with TRBD2. CDR1 is SGDLS, CDR2 YYNGEE, per germline. The J segment lost 7 bases and the V segment lost 0 bases, leaving 8 bases of the junction unmatched. The CDR3 consists of 16 residues. CDR3: CASSVAHAGGVNEQFF. The CDR3 coding sequence is TGTGCCAGCAGCGTAGCTCACGCGGGAGGGGTTAATGAGCAGTTCTTC.

This clone is a singleton in its sample. The rearrangement joins TRBV5-5 to TRBJ1-2; 8 bases are shared with TRBD1. There are 15 residues in the CDR3. CDR1 and CDR2 (germline): SGHKS, YYEKEE (reference sequence). V lost 4 bases, J lost 4 bases, and 9 bases stayed unmatched. CDR3 coding DNA: TGTGCCAGCAGCGTACAGGGGGGGCAGGGCTATGGCTACACCTTC. It is translated as CASSVQGGQGYGYTF.

This sequence joins TRBV11-2 and TRBJ2-1; TRBD2 aligns across 14 bases. The CDR3 loop spans 16 amino acids. Germline V gene sequence: CDR1 SGHAT, CDR2 FQNNGV. J gave up 12 bases and V 4 bases, and 11 bases lay outside the gene matches. The CDR3 sequence: CASSSSPGLAGVLQFF. CDR3 coding DNA: TGTGCCAGCAGCTCAAGTCCGGGACTAGCGGGGGTGTTGCAGTTCTTC.

The rearrangement links TRBV6-1 to TRBJ2-2; no clear D gene. This CDR3 is built from 15 residues. V shed 2 bases and J shed 0 bases, with 7 bases lying between them. Germline V lookup: CDR1 MNHNS, CDR2 SASEGT. The CDR3 spells CASSELQANTGELFF. The CDR3 DNA reads as TGTGCCAGCAGTGAACTGCAGGCGAACACCGGGGAGCTGTTTTTT.

The chain has TRBV29-1 and TRBJ1-2, with no clear D. Germline lookup yields CDR1 SQVTM and CDR2 ANQGSEA. Trimming stripped 4 bases from V and 4 bases from J, with 10 bases between. The CDR3 consists of 12 residues. The chain's CDR3 is CSVATQIYGYTF. DNA for the CDR3: TGCAGCGTTGCGACGCAGATCTATGGCTACACCTTC.

The J gene is TRBJ2-2, the V gene TRBV5-1, with a weak D call TRBD2 (6 bases). The CDR3 has 16 residues. The V end lost 0 bases, the J end lost 3 bases, and 12 bases lay between the germline ends. Germline CDR1 is SGHRS and CDR2 is YFSETQ. The CDR3, as DNA: TGCGCCAGCAGCTTGGCTGGGGGGACGTACACCGGGGAGCTGTTTTTT. This codes for CASSLAGGTYTGELFF. Variable domain in full (rest from reference TRBV5-1 and TRBJ2-2): KAGVTQTPRYLIKTRGQQVTLSCSPISGHRSVSWYQQTPGQGLQFLFEYFSETQRNKGNFPGRFSGRQFSNSRSEMNVSTLELGDSALYLCASSLAGGTYTGELFFGEGSRLTVL.

The gene calls are TRBV6-5 and TRBJ1-6; a possible D gene is TRBD1 (5 bases). Trimming shortened V by 2 bases and J by 9 bases, and 11 bases separated the two germline ends. CDR1 MNHEY and CDR2 SVGAGI come from the germline V gene. This CDR3 has 14 residues. CDR3 amino acids: CASSYGPGASPLHF. In DNA, the CDR3 is TGTGCCAGCAGTTACGGCCCCGGGGCTTCACCCCTCCACTTT.

This clone occurred once. The rearrangement joins TRBV28 to TRBJ2-5; 10 bases map to TRBD2. Germline V CDR1 and CDR2: MDHEN, SYDVKM. Losses at the gene ends were 6 bases for V and 0 bases for J; bases not matched to a gene: 1. The CDR3 spans 14 residues. The CDR3 sequence: CASRLAGYQETQYF. CDR3 nucleotide sequence: TGTGCCAGCAGACTAGCGGGGTACCAAGAGACCCAGTACTTC.

This rearrangement joins TRBV2 to TRBJ1-5, with a possible D match to TRBD1 (6 bases). Trimming pared 6 bases from V and 2 bases from J, leaving 20 bases between. The V gene's germline CDR1 is SNHLY and CDR2 FYNNEI. This CDR3 region has 17 residues. For the CDR3, the DNA is TGTGCCAGCAGCCTGGTGGGAGGGGGGGGCGGCAATCAGCCCCAGCATTTT. Its protein is CASSLVGGGGGNQPQHF.

The rearrangement links TRBV28 to TRBJ2-5, with TRBD1 matching 7 bases. Trimming removed 5 bases from V and 1 base from J; junction bases left unmatched: 7. Germline V lookup: CDR1 MDHEN, CDR2 SYDVKM. The CDR3 has 15 amino acids. The CDR3 reads CASSPSTGSQETQYF. CDR3 nucleotide sequence: TGTGCCAGCAGTCCGTCGACAGGGTCCCAAGAGACCCAGTACTTC. The variable domain in full, with the rest retrieved from reference TRBV28 and TRBJ2-5, is DVKVTQSSRYLVKRTGEKVFLECVQDMDHENMFWYRQDPGLGLRLIYFSYDVKMKEKGDIPEGYSVSREKKERFSLILESASTNQTSMYLCASSPSTGSQETQYFGPGTRLLVL.

In its sample, this clone was seen once. The chain joins TRBV9 to TRBJ1-6, with D tentatively TRBD1 (5 bases). Germline values: CDR1 SGDLS, CDR2 YYNGEE. The CDR3 length is 13 residues. Trimming removed 1 base from V and 10 bases from J, with 9 bases in between. The CDR3 nucleotides read TGTGCCAGCAGCGTAACGGGGGACTCACCCCTCCACTTT. It is translated as CASSVTGDSPLHF.

The V call is TRBV5-1, the J call TRBJ1-2; no firm D call. V gave up 4 bases and J gave up 3 bases, with 13 bases separating them. This CDR3 spans 14 amino acids. Looked up from germline, CDR1 is SGHRS and CDR2 is YFSETQ. CDR3 nucleotide sequence: TGCGCCAGCAGCCCGGAGGACTTCGACTATGGCTACACCTTC. It yields the protein CASSPEDFDYGYTF.

V is TRBV2 and J is TRBJ2-2; 7 nucleotides line up with TRBD2. Losses at the gene ends were 8 bases for V and 7 bases for J; bases not matched to a gene: 19. The CDR3 sequence is 17 residues long. Germline-derived CDR1 and CDR2 are SNHLY and FYNNEI. The CDR3 coding sequence is TGTGCCAGCCTGAAGGAGCGGGGCAAACCTCGGGGCGGGGAGCTGTTTTTT. Protein: CASLKERGKPRGGELFF.

The chain carries TRBV30 and TRBJ2-1; 7 bases match TRBD1. The germline V gene encodes CDR1 GTSNPN and CDR2 SVGIG (reference sequence). V shed 5 bases, J shed 4 bases, and the junction held 5 bases outside the gene matches. This CDR3 has 13 residues. This chain's CDR3 is CAWRQGHYNEQFF. The CDR3 coding sequence is TGTGCCTGGCGACAGGGACATTACAATGAGCAGTTCTTC.

The rearrangement uses TRBV5-5 and TRBJ2-7; a weak D match, TRBD1 (6 bases). Deletions cut 1 base from V and 0 bases from J, with 14 bases between. Germline loops: CDR1 SGHKS, CDR2 YYEKEE (reference sequence). The CDR3 is 16 amino acids. The chain's CDR3 is CASSLTDSTYSYEQYF. CDR3 sequence (DNA): TGTGCCAGCAGCTTGACGGACAGCACATACTCCTACGAGCAGTACTTC.